A single sample is the source of the 27 T cell receptor beta chains below, sequenced in a study of identical twins. TCRdb used MiXCR to reprocess the 5' RACE reads, holding one entry per CDR3 protein. This table holds a few hundred thousand distinct CDR3 sequences, under 20% found once. The sample comprised naive T cells sorted from blood. Every receptor here comes from a middle-aged man in good health.

This clonotype appeared a few times. V and J are TRBV10-1 and TRBJ2-7, with 11 bases lining up with TRBD1. Trimming removed 3 bases from V and 2 bases from J; junction bases left unmatched: 6. The CDR3 sequence is 16 residues long. Germline V gene sequence: CDR1 WNHNN, CDR2 SYGVQD (reference sequence). CDR3 protein: CASSDEPGQGAYEQYF. The CDR3 region has the DNA TGCGCCAGCAGTGATGAACCGGGACAGGGGGCCTACGAGCAGTACTTC.

As DNA, the CDR3 is TGCGCCAGCAGCTTGGTCCCAACAGGGAACTATGGCTACACCTTC. As protein: CASSLVPTGNYGYTF. V and J are TRBV5-1 and TRBJ1-2; the D gene is possibly TRBD1 (6 bases). The CDR3 covers 15 residues. Looked up from germline, CDR1 is SGHRS and CDR2 is YFSETQ. V was pared by 0 bases and J by 2 bases, with 11 bases between.

The V gene is TRBV30, the J gene TRBJ2-1; 9 positions match TRBD1. Looked up from germline, CDR1 is GTSNPN and CDR2 is SVGIG (reference sequence). The V gene end was trimmed by 7 bases and the J gene end by 4 bases; junction bases not matched to a gene: 5. This CDR3 spans 13 amino acids. CDR3 protein: CASGQGPYNEQFF. CDR3 nucleotide sequence: TGTGCCTCGGGACAGGGACCTTACAATGAGCAGTTCTTC.

The genes are TRBV27 and TRBJ2-1; TRBD2 matches 12 bases. The CDR3 loop spans 15 amino acids. V trimming: 6 bases; J trimming: 6 bases; junction bases outside the gene matches: 6. Germline V gene lookup returns CDR1 MNHEY and CDR2 SMNVEV (reference sequence). This CDR3 reads CASSAGTSGRNEQFF. As DNA, the CDR3 is TGTGCCAGCAGCGCCGGGACTAGCGGGCGCAATGAGCAGTTCTTC.

This clonotype has at least ten counts. The chain has TRBV6-5 and TRBJ2-1; 12 positions agree with TRBD2. With V trimmed by 4 bases and J by 7 bases, 11 bases remained unmatched. The CDR3 spans 17 residues. In germline, CDR1 is MNHEY, CDR2 SVGAGI. CDR3 nucleotides: TGTGCCAGCAGTTTCCCTCCTAGCGGGAGGGCCTTGAATGAGCAGTTCTTC. Protein sequence: CASSFPPSGRALNEQFF.

This clonotype turned up a few times. This chain links TRBV12-3 or TRBV12-4 with TRBJ2-5; TRBD1 is a possible D gene (6 bases). The CDR3 has 14 residues. Trimming took 3 bases from V and 1 from J, leaving 9 bases between them. CDR3 DNA: TGTGCCAGCAGTTTTTGGGGGCTCCAAGAGACCCAGTACTTC. Translated: CASSFWGLQETQYF.

In this sample, this clonotype turned up many times. The J gene is TRBJ2-1, the V gene TRBV27; possible D gene TRBD1, 6 bases. V shed 5 bases and J shed 9 bases, with 14 bases lying between them. CDR1 is MNHEY and CDR2 is SMNVEV in the germline V gene (reference sequence). The CDR3 length is 13 residues. In DNA, the CDR3 is TGTGCCAGCAGTGTAGTGACAGGAGGTGAGCAGTTCTTC. Translating gives CASSVVTGGEQFF.

The rearrangement links TRBV5-1 to TRBJ2-5, with D perhaps matching TRBD1 (6 bases). Trimming removed 0 bases from V and 1 base from J, with 10 bases in between. CDR1 SGHRS and CDR2 YFSETQ come from the germline V gene. The CDR3 contains 15 residues. The CDR3 nucleotides read TGCGCCAGCAGCTTGGCCAGGGGCAGCCAAGAGACCCAGTACTTC. Translating gives CASSLARGSQETQYF.

This clonotype was observed a handful of times. The J gene is TRBJ2-7, the V gene TRBV28; 10 nucleotides match TRBD1. The CDR3 is 15 amino acids. CDR1 and CDR2 (germline): MDHEN, SYDVKM. After removal of 6 bases from V and 6 bases from J, the junction contained 11 bases not matched to a gene. The DNA of the CDR3 is TGTGCCAGCAGCAACGCGGGACAGGGGATCGCCGAGCAGTACTTC. Translated, it gives CASSNAGQGIAEQYF.

The chain recombines TRBV4-2 with TRBJ1-1, with D unresolved. The CDR3 has 15 amino acids. Germline V gene lookup returns CDR1 LGHNA and CDR2 YNFKEQ. V was trimmed by 5 bases and J by 2 bases, leaving 15 bases between them. The CDR3 DNA reads as TGTGCCAGCAGCATAAGAAGGAAACCAAACACTGAAGCTTTCTTT. This codes for CASSIRRKPNTEAFF.

This clonotype was picked up many times. CDR3 in amino acids: CASSPGRSDTQYF. The CDR3 nucleotides are TGTGCCAGCAGCCCCGGTCGGTCAGATACGCAGTATTTT. The genes are TRBV7-6 and TRBJ2-3; D is uncertain. Germline-derived CDR1 and CDR2 are SGHVS and FNYEAQ. This CDR3 has 13 residues. Between the trimmed V and J ends, which lost 5 bases and 4 bases, there was a span of 10 bases.

This clonotype was detected a few times. The J gene is TRBJ1-1, the V gene TRBV4-3; D is undetermined. This CDR3 is 15 amino acids long. V gave up 0 bases and J gave up 0 bases, with 8 bases separating them. Germline CDR1 reads LGHNA; CDR2 reads YSLEER. DNA of the CDR3: TGCGCCAGCAGCCAAGATGGAGCAATGAACACTGAAGCTTTCTTT. Translation: CASSQDGAMNTEAFF.

This sequence joins TRBV5-1 and TRBJ2-4; 8 bases agree with TRBD1. Trimming cost V 0 bases and J 7 bases; bases outside gene matches: 3. This CDR3 is 14 amino acids long. Per germline, CDR1 SGHRS and CDR2 YFSETQ. CDR3 sequence: CASSLGDRGNIQYF. The CDR3 region has the DNA TGCGCCAGCAGCTTGGGCGACAGGGGCAACATTCAGTACTTC.

The V call is TRBV20-1, the J call TRBJ1-2; 9 bases align to TRBD1. J was trimmed by 1 base and V by 6 bases; bases with no gene match: 3. The CDR3 runs 13 residues. Germline V gene data show CDR1 as DFQATT and CDR2 as SNEGSKA (reference sequence). The CDR3 nucleotides are TGCAGTGCAAGGGACAGGGTTAACTATGGCTACACCTTC. This codes for CSARDRVNYGYTF.

The chain combines TRBV9 with TRBJ2-4; possibly TRBD1 for D (6 bases). Trimming stripped 3 bases from V and 0 bases from J, with 7 bases between. CDR1 is SGDLS, CDR2 YYNGEE, per germline. This CDR3 contains 14 residues. CDR3 sequence reads: CASSGGLAKNIQYF. The CDR3 coding sequence is TGTGCCAGCAGCGGGGGGCTAGCCAAAAACATTCAGTACTTC.

Concerning this clonotype: Sequence at one end of the junction differs from germline and may be a read error. The chain combines TRBV6-1 with TRBJ2-2, with 9 bases lining up with TRBD2. CDR1 is MNHNS, CDR2 SASEGT, per germline. The CDR3 covers 17 residues. The CDR3 spells CASTGGSGLANPGELFF. As DNA, the CDR3 is TGTGCCAGCACCGGAGGGAGTGGACTAGCGAACCCCGGGGAGCTGTTTTTT.

V gene TRBV19 combines with J gene TRBJ2-3; D call uncertain. Germline V gene data show CDR1 as LNHDA and CDR2 as SQIVND (reference sequence). CDR3 length: 14 amino acids. Trimming pared 4 bases from V and 4 bases from J, leaving 12 bases between. CDR3 residues: CASSTLGTADTQYF. DNA for the CDR3: TGTGCCAGTAGTACGCTCGGTACCGCAGATACGCAGTATTTT.

The chain is built from TRBV20-1 and TRBJ2-7, with D perhaps given as TRBD1 or TRBD2 (5 bases each). This CDR3 region has 14 residues. V shed 1 base and J shed 2 bases, with 12 bases lying between them. CDR1 and CDR2 (germline): DFQATT, SNEGSKA (reference sequence). DNA of the CDR3: TGCAGTGCTAGAGGGTATGGGGACCCCTACGAGCAGTACTTC. The encoded protein is CSARGYGDPYEQYF.

This clonotype appeared a few times. The chain joins TRBV24-1 to TRBJ2-2, with D hard to call. V gave up 4 bases and J gave up 3 bases, with 8 bases separating them. CDR3 length equals 14 residues. Germline V lookup: CDR1 KGHDR, CDR2 SFDVKD. The DNA for the CDR3 is TGTGCCACCAGTGACTACAGCTACACCGGGGAGCTGTTTTTT. It translates to CATSDYSYTGELFF.

This clonotype has ten or more counts. J is TRBJ2-7 and V is TRBV10-3; possible D gene TRBD2, 7 bases. Germline V lookup: CDR1 ENHRY, CDR2 SYGVKD. The CDR3 is made up of 14 amino acids. The germline V and J ends were trimmed by 6 bases and 3 bases, with 15 bases remaining between them. CDR3 loop: CAIRGGGGGYEQYF. The CDR3 DNA follows: TGTGCCATCAGAGGCGGGGGAGGGGGCTACGAGCAGTACTTC.

The rearrangement links TRBV12-3 or TRBV12-4 to TRBJ2-5; 7 bases are shared with TRBD1. The CDR3 totals 14 residues. The V segment lost 3 bases and the J segment 3 bases; nucleotides outside the gene matches: 4. The chain's CDR3 is CASSLIDREETQYF. CDR3 coding DNA: TGTGCCAGCAGTTTGATCGACAGGGAAGAGACCCAGTACTTC.

This clonotype was observed at least ten times. V and J are TRBV25-1 and TRBJ2-7; 7 positions match TRBD1. The germline V gene encodes CDR1 MGHDK and CDR2 SYGVNS. This CDR3 spans 14 amino acids. J lost 3 bases, V lost 3 bases, and 5 bases had no gene match. The CDR3 here is CASSDQQGDYEQYF. The DNA for the CDR3 is TGTGCCAGCAGTGATCAGCAGGGGGACTACGAGCAGTACTTC.

At least ten counts were recorded for this clonotype. The gene calls are TRBV6-5 and TRBJ2-7; 9 bases map to TRBD1. CDR3 length: 14 amino acids. Germline lookup yields CDR1 MNHEY and CDR2 SVGAGI. With V trimmed by 2 bases and J by 2 bases, 1 base remained unmatched. The CDR3 DNA follows: TGTGCCAGCAGTTACGGGACAGGGACCTACGAGCAGTACTTC. Protein sequence: CASSYGTGTYEQYF.

The chain links TRBV5-1 to TRBJ1-2; D possibly corresponds to TRBD1 (5 bases). V gave up 0 bases and J gave up 2 bases, with 8 bases separating them. This CDR3 comprises 14 residues. Germline CDR1 is SGHRS and CDR2 is YFSETQ. The CDR3, as DNA: TGCGCCAGCAGCTTGGGGACACGAAACTATGGCTACACCTTC. Translated, it gives CASSLGTRNYGYTF.

This clonotype was seen a single time. A much larger clone sits a single nucleotide away, making a read error possible. The V gene is TRBV20-1, the J gene TRBJ2-1; TRBD2 aligns across 12 bases. The CDR3 consists of 13 residues. Germline values: CDR1 DFQATT, CDR2 SNEGSKA (reference sequence). J lost 15 bases, V lost 4 bases, and 10 bases had no gene match. DNA for the CDR3: TGCAGTGCTACTCTAGCGGGAGGGCTTATGGGGTTCTTC. Protein product: CSATLAGGLMGFF.

The V gene is TRBV3-1, the J gene TRBJ1-1; no firm D call. The CDR3 runs 14 residues. The germline V gene encodes CDR1 LGHDT and CDR2 YNNKEL (reference sequence). V was cut by 1 base and J by 1 base, with 7 bases left in between. The CDR3 sequence is CASSQVSANTEAFF. The DNA of the CDR3 is TGTGCCAGCAGCCAAGTGTCCGCGAACACTGAAGCTTTCTTT.

This clonotype showed up just a few times. The J gene is TRBJ2-5, the V gene TRBV7-2; maybe TRBD2 (5 bases). Germline CDR1 reads SGHTA; CDR2 reads FQGNSA. The CDR3 runs 14 residues. V was trimmed by 5 bases and J by 7 bases, leaving 17 bases between them. The CDR3 here is CASSPGPSFATQYF. The CDR3 DNA is TGTGCCAGCAGCCCCGGTCCTAGCTTCGCGACCCAGTACTTC.